This T cell receptor (beta chain) derives from a study of cytomegalovirus exposure and HLA in healthy donors. Libraries were prepared by immunoSEQ multiplex PCR; TCRdb keeps only in-frame clonotypes and omits some of them. The sample shows 150,000 to 250,000 clones, about 81% of them seen only once. Per the germline V gene, CDR1 is SGHNT and CDR2 is YYREEE (reference sequence). There are 15 residues in the CDR3. V was pared by 4 bases and J by 5 bases, with 9 bases of the junction left unmatched. The V call is TRBV5-4, the J call TRBJ2-5, with 9 positions matching TRBD2. Sequencing used PBMCs. This receptor was taken from a woman in her 30s in good health and CMV-seronegative. The CDR3, as DNA: TGTGCCAGCAGCGGTATGGCGGGGGGGCGGGAGACCCAGTACTTC. It encodes CASSGMAGGRETQYF.